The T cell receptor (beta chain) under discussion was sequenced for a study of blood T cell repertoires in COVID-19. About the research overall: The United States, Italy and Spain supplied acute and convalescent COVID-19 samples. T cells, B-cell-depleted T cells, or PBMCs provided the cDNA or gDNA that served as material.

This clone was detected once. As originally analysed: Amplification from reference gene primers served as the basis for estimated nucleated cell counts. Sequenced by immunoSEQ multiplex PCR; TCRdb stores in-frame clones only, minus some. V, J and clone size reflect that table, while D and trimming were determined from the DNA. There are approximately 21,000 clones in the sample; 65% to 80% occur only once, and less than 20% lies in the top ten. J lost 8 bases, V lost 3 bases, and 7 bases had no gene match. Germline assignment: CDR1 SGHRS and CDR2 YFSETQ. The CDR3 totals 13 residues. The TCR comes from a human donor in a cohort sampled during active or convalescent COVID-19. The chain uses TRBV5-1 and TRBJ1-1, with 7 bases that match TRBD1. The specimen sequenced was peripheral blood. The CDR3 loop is CASSSIPGGEAFF. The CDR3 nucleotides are TGCGCCAGCAGCTCCATTCCAGGGGGGGAAGCTTTCTTT.